What follows are 22 T cell receptor beta chains derived from one specimen sequenced in a study of CDR3 diversity in severe acne. TCRdb re-derived calls from the PCR reads in MiXCR, one entry per CDR3 protein. The sample has around 85,000 distinct CDR3 sequences, roughly 49% seen once; the top ten hold roughly 10%. The sequenced sample consisted of blood. Receptors originate from a male donor with severe acne vulgaris.

This clonotype was counted ten times or more. The chain couples TRBV7-9 to TRBJ1-3; a weak D match, TRBD1 (5 bases). V dropped 5 bases and J dropped 2 bases, with 19 bases sitting between them. The CDR3 consists of 17 residues. Per germline, CDR1 SEHNR and CDR2 FQNEAQ (reference sequence). Here the CDR3 DNA reads TGTGCCAGCAGCAACAACATTCAAGGGGAGGCTGGAAACACCATATATTTT. Translation: CASSNNIQGEAGNTIYF. Full variable domain (remainder filled in from reference TRBV7-9 and TRBJ1-3): DTGVSQNPRHKITKRGQNVTFRCDPISEHNRLYWYRQTLGQGPEFLTYFQNEAQLEKSRLLSDRFSAERPKGSFSTLEIQRTEQGDSAMYLCASSNNIQGEAGNTIYFGEGSWLTVV.

This clonotype was counted at least ten times. CDR3 bases: TGTGCCAGCAGCTCGACTAGCGGGGGAACCCAGTACTTC. Translated: CASSSTSGGTQYF. The chain recombines TRBV7-8 with TRBJ2-5; the match to TRBD2 covers 12 bases. After removal of 4 bases from V and 8 bases from J, the junction contained 2 bases not matched to a gene. The CDR3 has 13 amino acids. Germline CDR1 is SGHVS and CDR2 is FQNEAQ. The full variable domain, with the rest looked up from reference TRBV7-8 and TRBJ2-5, is GAGVSQSPRYKVAKRGQDVALRCDPISGHVSLFWYQQALGQGPEFLTYFQNEAQLDKSGLPSDRFFAERPEGSVSTLKIQRTQQEDSAVYLCASSSTSGGTQYFGPGTRLLVL.

The CDR3 reads CSVAGTGAHYGYTF. Here the CDR3 DNA reads TGCAGCGTGGCCGGGACAGGGGCTCACTATGGCTACACCTTC. The rearrangement joins TRBV29-1 to TRBJ1-2, with 10 bases aligning to TRBD1. Germline CDR1 SQVTM, CDR2 ANQGSEA. J was trimmed by 3 bases and V by 6 bases; bases with no gene match: 7. The CDR3 covers 14 residues.

In this sample, this clonotype turned up many times. The CDR3 region has the DNA TGTGCCAGCAGTGAAGGCGGGAGCAGAGCCAATGAGCAGTTCTTC. Encoded protein: CASSEGGSRANEQFF. The rearrangement uses TRBV6-1 and TRBJ2-1; 7 nucleotides match TRBD2. The CDR3 totals 15 residues. Per the germline V gene, CDR1 is MNHNS and CDR2 is SASEGT. Losses at the gene ends were 1 base for V and 6 bases for J; bases not matched to a gene: 6.

This clonotype has more than one count but fewer than ten. The gene calls are TRBV7-9 and TRBJ2-7; 7 nucleotides agree with TRBD1. The CDR3 extends over 14 amino acids. CDR1 SEHNR and CDR2 FQNEAQ come from the germline V gene (reference sequence). After removal of 2 bases from V and 3 bases from J, the junction contained 4 bases not matched to a gene. The CDR3 DNA follows: TGTGCCAGCAGCTTATTAGGACAGGTCTACGAGCAGTACTTC. It encodes CASSLLGQVYEQYF.

The chain recombines TRBV6-2 or TRBV6-3 with TRBJ1-5, with TRBD1 identical over 7 bases. The J segment lost 0 bases and the V segment lost 5 bases, leaving 13 bases of the junction unmatched. Looked up from germline, CDR1 is MNHEY and CDR2 is SVGEGT. The CDR3 totals 18 residues. In nucleotides, the CDR3 is TGTGCCAGCAGTCCCCTTAGGGACAGAACATATAGCAATCAGCCCCAGCATTTT. This sequence encodes CASSPLRDRTYSNQPQHF.

The chain is built from TRBV2 and TRBJ1-4, with no clear D. V shed 0 bases and J shed 0 bases, with 5 bases lying between them. The germline V gene has CDR1 SNHLY and CDR2 FYNNEI. The CDR3 totals 15 residues. CDR3 sequence reads: CASSEALTTNEKLFF. As DNA, the CDR3 is TGTGCCAGCAGTGAAGCGCTTACAACTAATGAAAAACTGTTTTTT.

This chain connects TRBV24-1 to TRBJ1-2, with no clear D. The CDR3 loop spans 15 amino acids. CDR1 KGHDR and CDR2 SFDVKD come from the germline V gene. Trimming stripped 5 bases from V and 6 bases from J, with 18 bases between. CDR3 amino acids: CATSGRHTDWDGYTF. The CDR3 nucleotides are TGTGCCACCAGTGGACGCCACACCGATTGGGATGGCTACACCTTC.

The CDR3 nucleotides read TGTGCCAGCAGCGGTGAAGGAGGGGAAGGAGAGACCCAGTACTTC. It encodes CASSGEGGEGETQYF. This sequence joins TRBV9 and TRBJ2-5; perhaps TRBD2 as D (6 bases). The CDR3 runs to 15 residues. V lost 3 bases and J lost 4, with 16 bases in between. Germline V gene sequence: CDR1 SGDLS, CDR2 YYNGEE. Full variable domain (remainder filled in from reference TRBV9 and TRBJ2-5): DSGVTQTPKHLITATGQRVTLRCSPRSGDLSVYWYQQSLDQGLQFLIQYYNGEERAKGNILERFSAQQFPDLHSELNLSSLELGDSALYFCASSGEGGEGETQYFGPGTRLLVL.

Here the CDR3 reads CASRGGGTEAFF. CDR3 bases: TGTGCCAGCAGGGGGGGTGGAACTGAAGCTTTCTTT. This chain joins TRBV28 and TRBJ1-1, with D possibly being TRBD1 (5 bases). The V gene's germline CDR1 is MDHEN and CDR2 SYDVKM. The CDR3 spans 12 residues. V dropped 6 bases and J dropped 5 bases, with 10 bases sitting between them. The full variable domain, completed using reference TRBV28 and TRBJ1-1, is DVKVTQSSRYLVKRTGEKVFLECVQDMDHENMFWYRQDPGLGLRLIYFSYDVKMKEKGDIPEGYSVSREKKERFSLILESASTNQTSMYLCASRGGGTEAFFGQGTRLTVV.

This clonotype was counted ten times or more. The V gene is TRBV20-1, the J gene TRBJ2-7; 9 bases are a match to TRBD2. From germline, CDR1 is DFQATT and CDR2 SNEGSKA (reference sequence). The V and J ends lost 6 bases and 6 bases, in that order; junction bases with no gene match: 9. The CDR3 consists of 13 residues. This chain's CDR3 is CSALLAGSGEQYF. The CDR3 DNA is TGCAGTGCCCTCCTAGCGGGGTCTGGCGAGCAGTACTTC.

The genes are TRBV10-2 and TRBJ2-2, with unresolved D. V was trimmed by 2 bases and J by 6 bases, leaving 7 bases between them. The CDR3 runs 13 residues. Germline V gene lookup returns CDR1 WSHSY and CDR2 SAAADI. CDR3 DNA: TGCGCCAGCAGTGAGATGTTGGCCGGGGAGCTGTTTTTT. As protein: CASSEMLAGELFF.

In its sample, this clonotype was seen many times. The chain employs TRBV29-1 and TRBJ2-7; 12 bases are shared with TRBD1. This CDR3 spans 17 amino acids. V lost 5 bases to trimming and J lost 3 bases; unmatched junction nucleotides: 14. The germline V gene has CDR1 SQVTM and CDR2 ANQGSEA. The CDR3 DNA reads TGCAGCGTTAGGGGACAGGGGGCTTTGACGACAAACTACGAGCAGTACTTC. This gives the protein CSVRGQGALTTNYEQYF.

The rearrangement joins TRBV20-1 to TRBJ2-7, with TRBD1 matching over 10 bases. CDR3 size: 15 residues. Germline V gene sequence: CDR1 DFQATT, CDR2 SNEGSKA (reference sequence). V was clipped by 0 bases and J by 6 bases; unmatched bases: 8. The DNA for the CDR3 is TGCAGTGCTAGAGAACGGGACAGGGGAGAGGTCGAGCAGTACTTC. Translating gives CSARERDRGEVEQYF.

This clonotype was seen repeatedly, ten times or more. The rearrangement uses TRBV5-8 and TRBJ1-1; perhaps TRBD1 as D (5 bases). CDR1 and CDR2 (germline): SGHTS, YDEGEE. V was cut by 4 bases and J by 6 bases, with 10 bases left in between. The CDR3 consists of 12 residues. The CDR3 here is CASSRTGAEAFF. DNA of the CDR3: TGTGCCAGCAGCCGGACGGGGGCTGAAGCTTTCTTT.

The V and J genes are TRBV5-6 and TRBJ2-3; D gene ambiguous. Germline CDR1 SGHDT, CDR2 YYEEEE. Trimming cost V 1 base and J 7 bases, with 19 bases left between them. The CDR3 has 16 residues. In nucleotides, the CDR3 is TGTGCCAGCAGCTTGATTCGGATCCCGAGCCCTTATACGCAGTATTTT. Its protein is CASSLIRIPSPYTQYF. The whole variable domain, filled in from reference TRBV5-6 and TRBJ2-3, reads DAGVTQSPTHLIKTRGQQVTLRCSPKSGHDTVSWYQQALGQGPQFIFQYYEEEERQRGNFPDRFSGHQFPNYSSELNVNALLLGDSALYLCASSLIRIPSPYTQYFGPGTRLTVL.

This chain connects TRBV9 to TRBJ2-1; D remains unclear. Germline V gene sequence: CDR1 SGDLS, CDR2 YYNGEE. This CDR3 region has 13 residues. Trimming took 2 bases from V and 9 from J, leaving 12 bases between them. The CDR3 loop is CASSVETKGEQFF. CDR3 DNA: TGTGCCAGCAGCGTGGAAACAAAGGGTGAGCAGTTCTTC.

A single count supports this clonotype. The gene calls are TRBV3-1 and TRBJ2-5, with D unclear. There are 12 residues in the CDR3. Germline CDR1 and CDR2: LGHDT and YNNKEL (reference sequence). Trimming stripped 2 bases from V and 5 bases from J, with 6 bases between. DNA for the CDR3: TGTGCCAGCAGCCAAAACTTGGAGACCCAGTACTTC. Encoded protein: CASSQNLETQYF.

The V call is TRBV10-3, the J call TRBJ2-7, with 14 bases identical to TRBD2. This CDR3 is 15 amino acids long. CDR1 ENHRY and CDR2 SYGVKD come from the germline V gene. V was clipped by 7 bases and J by 6 bases; unmatched bases: 8. CDR3 sequence: CAINPGLAGEVEQYF. For the CDR3, the DNA is TGTGCCATCAACCCGGGACTAGCGGGAGAAGTCGAGCAGTACTTC.

The genes are TRBV10-3 and TRBJ2-7; 10 nucleotides agree with TRBD2. The ends lost 2 bases at V and 3 bases at J; junction bases unmatched: 4. The CDR3 covers 15 residues. The V gene's germline CDR1 is ENHRY and CDR2 SYGVKD. CDR3 region: CAISEGTSAFYEQYF. CDR3 DNA sequence: TGTGCCATCAGTGAGGGGACTAGCGCTTTCTACGAGCAGTACTTC.

The genes are TRBV7-9 and TRBJ2-1; 7 bases align to TRBD2. The CDR3 loop spans 14 amino acids. Looked up from germline, CDR1 is SEHNR and CDR2 is FQNEAQ (reference sequence). V lost 4 bases and J lost 4; bases outside the gene matches: 4. The CDR3 region has the DNA TGTGCCAGCAGCTCCCTAGCGGAATACAATGAGCAGTTCTTC. Translating gives CASSSLAEYNEQFF.

V is TRBV11-2 and J is TRBJ2-5; D gene uncertain. Per the germline V gene, CDR1 is SGHAT and CDR2 is FQNNGV. Trimming took off 5 bases at V and 6 bases at J, with 7 bases between the two ends. The CDR3 has 11 residues. DNA for the CDR3: TGTGCCAGCAGCGCCGTCCAGACCCAGTACTTC. Translated: CASSAVQTQYF.